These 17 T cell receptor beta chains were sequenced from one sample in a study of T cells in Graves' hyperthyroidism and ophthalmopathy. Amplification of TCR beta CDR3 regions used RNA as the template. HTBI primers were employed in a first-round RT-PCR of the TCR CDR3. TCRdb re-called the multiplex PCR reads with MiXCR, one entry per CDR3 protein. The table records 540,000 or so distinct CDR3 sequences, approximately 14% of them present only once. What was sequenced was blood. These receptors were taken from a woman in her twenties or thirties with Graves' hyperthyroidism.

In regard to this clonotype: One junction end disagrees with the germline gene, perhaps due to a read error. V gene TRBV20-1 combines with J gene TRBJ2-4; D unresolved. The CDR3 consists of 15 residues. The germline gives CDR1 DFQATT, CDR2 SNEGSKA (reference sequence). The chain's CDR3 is CSAGPPRQRENIRYF. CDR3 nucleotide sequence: TGCAGTGCCGGACCGCCACGCCAGCGCGAAAACATTCGGTACTTC.

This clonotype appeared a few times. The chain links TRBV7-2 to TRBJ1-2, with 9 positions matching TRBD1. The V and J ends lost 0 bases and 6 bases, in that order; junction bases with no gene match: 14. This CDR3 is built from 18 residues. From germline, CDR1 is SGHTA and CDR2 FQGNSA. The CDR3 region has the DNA TGTGCCAGCAGCTTAGCGGTGACAGGGGGGGGCCGATTACATGGCTACACCTTC. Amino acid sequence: CASSLAVTGGGRLHGYTF.

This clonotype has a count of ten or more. In DNA, the CDR3 is TGCGCCAGCAGCATAGGGACAGGGGGATACAATGAGCAGTTCTTC. Translated: CASSIGTGGYNEQFF. The gene calls are TRBV5-1 and TRBJ2-1, with TRBD1 matching 11 bases. The germline gives CDR1 SGHRS, CDR2 YFSETQ. The CDR3 consists of 15 residues. V was pared by 4 bases and J by 4 bases, with 4 bases of the junction left unmatched.

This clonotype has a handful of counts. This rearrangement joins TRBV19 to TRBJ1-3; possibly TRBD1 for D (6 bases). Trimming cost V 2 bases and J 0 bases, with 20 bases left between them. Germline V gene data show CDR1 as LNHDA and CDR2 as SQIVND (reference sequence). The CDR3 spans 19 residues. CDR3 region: CASSILQGQSLNSGNTIYF. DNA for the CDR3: TGTGCCAGTAGTATACTGCAGGGGCAATCCCTCAACTCTGGAAACACCATATATTTT.

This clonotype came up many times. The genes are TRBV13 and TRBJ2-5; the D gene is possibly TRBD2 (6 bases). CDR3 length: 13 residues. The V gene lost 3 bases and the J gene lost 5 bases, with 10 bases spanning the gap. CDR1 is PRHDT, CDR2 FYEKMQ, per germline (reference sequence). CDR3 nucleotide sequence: TGTGCCAGCAGCTTTAGACGGGGGGAGACCCAGTACTTC. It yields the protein CASSFRRGETQYF. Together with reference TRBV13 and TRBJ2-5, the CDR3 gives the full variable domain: AAGVIQSPRHLIKEKRETATLKCYPIPRHDTVYWYQQGPGQDPQFLISFYEKMQSDKGSIPDRFSAQQFSDYHSELNMSSLELGDSALYFCASSFRRGETQYFGPGTRLLVL.

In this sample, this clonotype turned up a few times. Here the CDR3 DNA reads TGTGCCAGCAGGACAGGGACAGGGGGTCCCTACGAGCAGTACTTC. This gives the protein CASRTGTGGPYEQYF. V gene TRBV27 combines with J gene TRBJ2-7; TRBD1 agrees at 11 bases. V was clipped by 6 bases and J by 2 bases; unmatched bases: 6. The germline V gene encodes CDR1 MNHEY and CDR2 SMNVEV (reference sequence). The CDR3 runs 15 residues.

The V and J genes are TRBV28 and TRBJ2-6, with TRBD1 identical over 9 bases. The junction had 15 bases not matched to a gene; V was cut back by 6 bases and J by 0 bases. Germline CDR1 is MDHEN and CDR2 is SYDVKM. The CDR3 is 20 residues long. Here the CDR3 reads CASSLEQGARWSSGANVLTF. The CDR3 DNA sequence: TGTGCCAGCAGCTTAGAACAGGGGGCACGCTGGAGCTCTGGGGCCAACGTCCTGACTTTC.

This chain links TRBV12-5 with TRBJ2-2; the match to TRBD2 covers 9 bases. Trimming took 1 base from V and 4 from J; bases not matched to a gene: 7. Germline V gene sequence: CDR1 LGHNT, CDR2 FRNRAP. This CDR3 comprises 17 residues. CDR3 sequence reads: CASGLATGTSPTGELFF. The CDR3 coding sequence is TGTGCTAGTGGTTTGGCAACCGGGACTAGCCCCACCGGGGAGCTGTTTTTT.

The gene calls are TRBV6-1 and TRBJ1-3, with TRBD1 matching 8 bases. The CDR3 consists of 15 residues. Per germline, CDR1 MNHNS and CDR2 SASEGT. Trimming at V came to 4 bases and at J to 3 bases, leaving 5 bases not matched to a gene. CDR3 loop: CASSARQGSGNTIYF. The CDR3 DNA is TGTGCCAGCAGTGCTCGACAGGGGAGTGGAAACACCATATATTTT.

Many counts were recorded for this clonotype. The CDR3 reads CASSHPDSPGPYEQYF. The CDR3 DNA follows: TGTGCCAGCAGCCATCCGGACAGTCCAGGGCCCTACGAGCAGTACTTC. This rearrangement joins TRBV7-9 to TRBJ2-7; tentative D call: TRBD1 (6 bases). Germline values: CDR1 SEHNR, CDR2 FQNEAQ (reference sequence). This CDR3 is 16 amino acids long. V was cut by 5 bases and J by 2 bases, with 19 bases left in between.

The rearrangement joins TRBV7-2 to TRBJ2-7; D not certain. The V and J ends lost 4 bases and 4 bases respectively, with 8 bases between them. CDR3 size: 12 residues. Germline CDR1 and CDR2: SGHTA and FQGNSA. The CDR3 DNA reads TGTGCCAGCAGCTACCCTGGATACGAGCAGTACTTC. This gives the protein CASSYPGYEQYF.

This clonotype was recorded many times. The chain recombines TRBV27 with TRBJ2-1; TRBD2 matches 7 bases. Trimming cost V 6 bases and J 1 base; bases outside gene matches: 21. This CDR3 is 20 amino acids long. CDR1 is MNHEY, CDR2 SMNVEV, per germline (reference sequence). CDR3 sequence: CASRSLLGGSFSGSYNEQFF. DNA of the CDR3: TGTGCCAGCAGATCTCTTCTAGGCGGGAGTTTCTCCGGGTCCTACAATGAGCAGTTCTTC.

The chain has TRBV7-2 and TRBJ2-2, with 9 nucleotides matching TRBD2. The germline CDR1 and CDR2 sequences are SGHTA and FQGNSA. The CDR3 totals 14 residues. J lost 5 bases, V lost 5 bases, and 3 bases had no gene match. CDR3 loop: CASSRLAETGELFF. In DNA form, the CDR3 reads TGTGCCAGCAGCAGACTAGCGGAAACCGGGGAGCTGTTTTTT.

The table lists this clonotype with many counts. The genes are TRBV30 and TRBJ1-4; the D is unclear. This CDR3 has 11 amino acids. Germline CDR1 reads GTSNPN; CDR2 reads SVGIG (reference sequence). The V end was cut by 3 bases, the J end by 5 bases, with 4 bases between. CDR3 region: CAWRGNEKLFF. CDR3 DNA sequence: TGTGCCTGGAGGGGGAATGAAAAACTGTTTTTT. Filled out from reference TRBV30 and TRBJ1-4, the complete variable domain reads SQTIHQWPATLVQPVGSPLSLECTVEGTSNPNLYWYRQAAGRGLQLLFYSVGIGQISSEVPQNLSASRPQDRQFILSSKKLLLSDSGFYLCAWRGNEKLFFGSGTQLSVL.

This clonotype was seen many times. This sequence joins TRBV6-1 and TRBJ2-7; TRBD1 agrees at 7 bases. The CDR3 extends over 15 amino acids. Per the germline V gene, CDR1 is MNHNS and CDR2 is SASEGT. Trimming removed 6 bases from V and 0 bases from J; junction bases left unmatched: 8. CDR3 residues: CASRGDRDSSYEQYF. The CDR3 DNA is TGTGCCAGCAGAGGAGATAGGGACAGCTCCTACGAGCAGTACTTC.

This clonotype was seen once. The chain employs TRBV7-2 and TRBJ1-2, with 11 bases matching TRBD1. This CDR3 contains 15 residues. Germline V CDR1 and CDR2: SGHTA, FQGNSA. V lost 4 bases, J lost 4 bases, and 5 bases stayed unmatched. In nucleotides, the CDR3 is TGTGCCAGCAGCTCGGACAGGGGGCACGGCTATGGCTACACCTTC. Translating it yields CASSSDRGHGYGYTF.

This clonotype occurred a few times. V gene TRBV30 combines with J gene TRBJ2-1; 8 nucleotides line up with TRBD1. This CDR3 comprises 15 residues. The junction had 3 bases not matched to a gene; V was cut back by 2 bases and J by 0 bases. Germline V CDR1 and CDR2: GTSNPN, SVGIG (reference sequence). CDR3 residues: CAWSQGASSYNEQFF. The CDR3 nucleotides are TGTGCCTGGAGTCAGGGGGCGAGCTCCTACAATGAGCAGTTCTTC.